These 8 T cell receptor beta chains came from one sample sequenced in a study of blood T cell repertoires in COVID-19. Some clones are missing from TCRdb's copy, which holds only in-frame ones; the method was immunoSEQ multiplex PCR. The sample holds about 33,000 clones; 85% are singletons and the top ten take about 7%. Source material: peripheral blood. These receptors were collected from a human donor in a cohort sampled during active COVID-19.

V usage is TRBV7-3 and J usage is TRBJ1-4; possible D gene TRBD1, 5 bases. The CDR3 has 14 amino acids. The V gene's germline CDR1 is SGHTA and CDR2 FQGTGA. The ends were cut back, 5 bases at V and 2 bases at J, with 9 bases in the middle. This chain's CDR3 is CASSRGGTNEKLFF. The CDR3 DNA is TGTGCCAGCAGCCGTGGGGGGACTAATGAAAAACTGTTTTTT.

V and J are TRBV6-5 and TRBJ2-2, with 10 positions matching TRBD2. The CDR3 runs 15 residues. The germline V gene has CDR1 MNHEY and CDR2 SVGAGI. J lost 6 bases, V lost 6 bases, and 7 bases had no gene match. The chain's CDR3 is CASSRGLADSGELFF. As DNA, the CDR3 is TGTGCCAGCAGCCGAGGACTAGCGGACTCCGGGGAGCTGTTTTTT.

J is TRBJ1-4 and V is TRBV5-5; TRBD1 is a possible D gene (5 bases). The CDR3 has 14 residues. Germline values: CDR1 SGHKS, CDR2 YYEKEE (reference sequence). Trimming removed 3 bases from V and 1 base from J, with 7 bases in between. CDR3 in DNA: TGTGCCAGCAGCTGGGGGGGAACTAATGAAAAACTGTTTTTT. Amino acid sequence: CASSWGGTNEKLFF.

The CDR3 nucleotides are TGTGCCAGCAGCTCCTACAGGGACAATTCACCCCTCCACTTT. Translation gives CASSSYRDNSPLHF. The chain combines TRBV14 with TRBJ1-6, with D perhaps TRBD1 (6 bases). Germline assignment: CDR1 SGHDN and CDR2 FVKESK. Trimming pared 5 bases from V and 7 bases from J, leaving 12 bases between. The CDR3 covers 14 residues.

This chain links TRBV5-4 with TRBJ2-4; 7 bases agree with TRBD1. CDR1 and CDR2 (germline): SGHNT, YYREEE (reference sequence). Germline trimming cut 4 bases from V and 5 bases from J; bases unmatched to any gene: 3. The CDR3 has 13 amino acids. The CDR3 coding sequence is TGTGCCAGCAGCCCCGGGACAGAAAACATTCAGTACTTC. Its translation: CASSPGTENIQYF.

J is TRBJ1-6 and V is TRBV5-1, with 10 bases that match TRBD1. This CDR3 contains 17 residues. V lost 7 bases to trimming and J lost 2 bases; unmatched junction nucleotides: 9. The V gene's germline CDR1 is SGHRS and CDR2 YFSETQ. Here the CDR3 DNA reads TGCGCCAGCTCCAGGGACAGGGGTCTTGCCTATAATTCACCCCTCCACTTT. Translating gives CASSRDRGLAYNSPLHF. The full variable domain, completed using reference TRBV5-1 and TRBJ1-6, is KAGVTQTPRYLIKTRGQQVTLSCSPISGHRSVSWYQQTPGQGLQFLFEYFSETQRNKGNFPGRFSGRQFSNSRSEMNVSTLELGDSALYLCASSRDRGLAYNSPLHFGNGTRLTVT.

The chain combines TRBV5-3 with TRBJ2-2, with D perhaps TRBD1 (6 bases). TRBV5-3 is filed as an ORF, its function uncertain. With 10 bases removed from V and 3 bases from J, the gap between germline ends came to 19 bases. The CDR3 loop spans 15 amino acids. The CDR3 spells CAPASDSRYTGELFF. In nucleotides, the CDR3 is TGTGCCCCAGCCTCGGACAGTCGCTACACCGGGGAGCTGTTTTTT.

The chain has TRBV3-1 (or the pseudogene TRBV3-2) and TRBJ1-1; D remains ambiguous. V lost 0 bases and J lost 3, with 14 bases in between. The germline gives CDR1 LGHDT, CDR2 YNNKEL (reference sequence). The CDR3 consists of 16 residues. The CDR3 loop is CASSQDPFGVDTEAFF. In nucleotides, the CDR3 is TGTGCCAGCAGCCAAGATCCGTTCGGGGTGGACACTGAAGCTTTCTTT.